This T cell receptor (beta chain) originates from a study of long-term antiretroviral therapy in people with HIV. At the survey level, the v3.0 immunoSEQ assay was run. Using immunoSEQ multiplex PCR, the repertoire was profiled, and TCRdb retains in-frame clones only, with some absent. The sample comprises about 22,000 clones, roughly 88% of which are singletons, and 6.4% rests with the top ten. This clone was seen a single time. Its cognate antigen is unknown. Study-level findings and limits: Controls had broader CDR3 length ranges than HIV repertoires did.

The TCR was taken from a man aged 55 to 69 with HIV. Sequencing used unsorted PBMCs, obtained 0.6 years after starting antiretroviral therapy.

CDR3 in amino acids: CASSREQGQYSNQPQHF. CDR3 coding DNA: TGTGCCAGCAGTCGGGAACAGGGCCAGTATAGCAATCAGCCCCAGCATTTT. The chain recombines TRBV28 with TRBJ1-5; D may be TRBD1 (6 bases). The ends were cut back, 5 bases at V and 0 bases at J, with 17 bases in the middle. The CDR3 extends over 17 amino acids. Germline CDR1 reads MDHEN; CDR2 reads SYDVKM. Filled out from reference TRBV28 and TRBJ1-5, the complete variable domain reads DVKVTQSSRYLVKRTGEKVFLECVQDMDHENMFWYRQDPGLGLRLIYFSYDVKMKEKGDIPEGYSVSREKKERFSLILESASTNQTSMYLCASSREQGQYSNQPQHFGDGTRLSIL.